These 3 T cell receptor beta chains share one sample of origin, sequenced in a study of T-cell reconstitution after alpha-beta-depleted transplantation in children. Unique molecular identifiers were incorporated when the TCRbeta library was constructed. TCRdb re-analysed the PCR reads in MiXCR, keeping a single row per CDR3 protein. The sample yields 600,000 to 700,000 distinct CDR3 sequences, roughly 17% seen once. The material sequenced was PBMCs from the stem cell graft donor, taken from the stem cell graft. These receptors were taken from a human donor who donated a stem cell graft to a child with acute myeloid leukemia.

This chain links TRBV7-6 with TRBJ2-6; D may be TRBD1 (6 bases). Germline loops: CDR1 SGHVS, CDR2 FNYEAQ. CDR3 length: 19 amino acids. Trimming pared 1 base from V and 2 bases from J, leaving 18 bases between. The CDR3 DNA reads TGTGCCAGCAGCTTAGACGGAGGACAGATAAATCCTGGGGCCAACGTCCTGACTTTC. It is translated as CASSLDGGQINPGANVLTF.

Ten or more counts support this clonotype. In DNA form, the CDR3 reads TGTGCCAGCAGTTTCAGTAACTCTGGAAACACCATATATTTT. Translating gives CASSFSNSGNTIYF. The chain uses TRBV12-3 or TRBV12-4 and TRBJ1-3; D remains unclear. The CDR3 is made up of 14 amino acids. Trimming took 3 bases from V and 0 from J, leaving 6 bases between them.

Only a few counts were recorded for this clonotype. The chain employs TRBV11-2 and TRBJ2-3; 7 positions match TRBD2. J lost 2 bases, V lost 5 bases, and 13 bases had no gene match. This CDR3 contains 17 residues. Germline V gene sequence: CDR1 SGHAT, CDR2 FQNNGV. DNA of the CDR3: TGTGCCAGCAGCAATGGACTAGAAATGAGGAACACAGATACGCAGTATTTT. Its protein product is CASSNGLEMRNTDTQYF.